The present T cell receptor beta chain was sequenced within a study of T cell responses to AZD1222 COVID-19 vaccine. Study-wide points: Spike-specific TCR breadth and depth were elevated following two AZD1222 doses.

Notes on this clone: Its target is not known.

Trimming removed 0 bases at V and 1 base at J, with 14 bases between. Per the germline V gene, CDR1 is LGHNA and CDR2 is YSLEER. The CDR3 has 17 amino acids. Only in-frame clones appear in the TCRdb table, and some are missing; sequencing was by immunoSEQ multiplex PCR. The profile shows approximately 150,000 clones, more than 85% of them singletons. This sequence was found in an adult in good health. Sample: peripheral blood, taken on day 0 of AZD1222 vaccination. This chain joins TRBV4-3 and TRBJ2-3, with a tentative D call TRBD2 (7 bases). CDR3 in amino acids: CASSQDVGGGRTDTQYF. CDR3 coding DNA: TGCGCCAGCAGCCAAGATGTAGGGGGGGGGCGCACAGATACGCAGTATTTT.